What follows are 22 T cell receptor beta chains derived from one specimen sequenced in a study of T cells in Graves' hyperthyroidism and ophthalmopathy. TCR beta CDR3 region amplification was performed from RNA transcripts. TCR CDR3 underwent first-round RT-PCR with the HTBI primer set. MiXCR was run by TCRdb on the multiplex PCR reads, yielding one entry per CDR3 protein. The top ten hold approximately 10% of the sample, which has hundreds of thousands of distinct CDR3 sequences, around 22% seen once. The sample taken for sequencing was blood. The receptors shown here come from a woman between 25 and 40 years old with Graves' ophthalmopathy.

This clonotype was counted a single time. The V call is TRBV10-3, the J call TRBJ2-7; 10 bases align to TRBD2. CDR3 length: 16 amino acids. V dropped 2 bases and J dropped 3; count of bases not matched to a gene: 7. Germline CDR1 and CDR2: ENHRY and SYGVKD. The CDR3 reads CAISEPSGLAHYEQYF. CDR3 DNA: TGTGCCATCAGTGAGCCATCGGGACTAGCGCACTACGAGCAGTACTTC.

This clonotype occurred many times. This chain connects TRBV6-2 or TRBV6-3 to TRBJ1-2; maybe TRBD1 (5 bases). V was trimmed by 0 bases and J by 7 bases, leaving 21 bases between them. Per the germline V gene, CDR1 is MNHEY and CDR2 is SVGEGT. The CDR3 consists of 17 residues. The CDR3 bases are TGTGCCAGCAGTTACTCGAACCGAGGACGGGGACTTTCTGGCTACACCTTC. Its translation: CASSYSNRGRGLSGYTF.

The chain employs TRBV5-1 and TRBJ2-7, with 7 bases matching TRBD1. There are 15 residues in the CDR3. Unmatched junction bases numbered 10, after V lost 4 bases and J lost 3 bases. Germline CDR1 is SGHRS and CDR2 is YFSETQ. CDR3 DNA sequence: TGCGCCAGCAGCCTCTCAGAACAGGGGCTCTACGAGCAGTACTTC. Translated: CASSLSEQGLYEQYF.

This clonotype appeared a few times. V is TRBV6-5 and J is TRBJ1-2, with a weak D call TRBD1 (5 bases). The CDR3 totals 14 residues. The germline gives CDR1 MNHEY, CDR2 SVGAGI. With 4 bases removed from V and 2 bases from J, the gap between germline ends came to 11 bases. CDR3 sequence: CASSFGTPNYGYTF. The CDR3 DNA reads TGTGCCAGCAGTTTCGGGACTCCAAACTATGGCTACACCTTC.

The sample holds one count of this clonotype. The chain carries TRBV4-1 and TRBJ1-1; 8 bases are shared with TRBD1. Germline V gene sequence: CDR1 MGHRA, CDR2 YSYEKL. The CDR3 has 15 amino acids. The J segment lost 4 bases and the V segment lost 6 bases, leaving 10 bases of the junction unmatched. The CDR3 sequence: CASSSAGGRTTEAFF. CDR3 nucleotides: TGCGCCAGCAGTAGTGCAGGGGGCAGGACCACTGAAGCTTTCTTT.

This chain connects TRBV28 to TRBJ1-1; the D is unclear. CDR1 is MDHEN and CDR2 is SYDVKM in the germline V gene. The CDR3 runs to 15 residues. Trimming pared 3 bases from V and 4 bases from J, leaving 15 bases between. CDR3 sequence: CASSFIPYDRTEAFF. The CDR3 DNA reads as TGTGCCAGCAGTTTTATCCCTTACGATCGCACTGAAGCTTTCTTT.

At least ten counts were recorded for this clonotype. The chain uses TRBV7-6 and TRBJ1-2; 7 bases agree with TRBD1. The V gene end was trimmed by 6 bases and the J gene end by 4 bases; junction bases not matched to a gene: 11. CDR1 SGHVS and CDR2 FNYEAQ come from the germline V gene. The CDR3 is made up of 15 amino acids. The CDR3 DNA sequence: TGTGCCAGCAGTAGACAGGGTATAGGGAGCTATGGCTACACCTTC. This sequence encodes CASSRQGIGSYGYTF.

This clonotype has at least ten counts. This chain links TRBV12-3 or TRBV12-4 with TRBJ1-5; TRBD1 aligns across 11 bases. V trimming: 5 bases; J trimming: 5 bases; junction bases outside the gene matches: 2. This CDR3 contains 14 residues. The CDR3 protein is CASSGTGGYQPQHF. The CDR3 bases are TGTGCCAGCAGTGGGACAGGGGGATATCAGCCCCAGCATTTT.

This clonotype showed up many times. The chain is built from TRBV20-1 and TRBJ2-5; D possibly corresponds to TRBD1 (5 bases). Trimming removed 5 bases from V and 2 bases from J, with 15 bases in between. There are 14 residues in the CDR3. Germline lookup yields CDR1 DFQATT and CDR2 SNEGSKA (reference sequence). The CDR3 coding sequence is TGCAGTGCTCAGACGGACAAAGAACAAGAGACCCAGTACTTC. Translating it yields CSAQTDKEQETQYF.

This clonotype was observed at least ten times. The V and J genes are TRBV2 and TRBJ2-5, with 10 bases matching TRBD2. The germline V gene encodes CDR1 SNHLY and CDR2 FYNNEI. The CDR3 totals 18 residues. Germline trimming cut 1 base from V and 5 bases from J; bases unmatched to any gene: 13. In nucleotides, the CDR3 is TGTGCCAGCAGTGAAGTTGGTCATAGCGGGGGGAGGAACGAGACCCAGTACTTC. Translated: CASSEVGHSGGRNETQYF.

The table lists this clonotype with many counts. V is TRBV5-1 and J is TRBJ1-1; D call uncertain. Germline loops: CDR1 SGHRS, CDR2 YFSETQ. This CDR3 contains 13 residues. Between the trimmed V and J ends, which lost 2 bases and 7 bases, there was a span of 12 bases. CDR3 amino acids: CASSLRGVGEAFF. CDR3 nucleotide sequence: TGCGCCAGCAGCTTACGGGGAGTTGGTGAAGCTTTCTTT.

CDR3 in amino acids: CASSEGTQNTGELFF. CDR3 coding DNA: TGTGCCAGCAGTGAAGGGACGCAGAACACCGGGGAGCTGTTTTTT. The rearrangement joins TRBV6-1 to TRBJ2-2; D is uncertain. Trimming removed 1 base from V and 1 base from J, with 7 bases in between. Germline V lookup: CDR1 MNHNS, CDR2 SASEGT. The CDR3 contains 15 residues.

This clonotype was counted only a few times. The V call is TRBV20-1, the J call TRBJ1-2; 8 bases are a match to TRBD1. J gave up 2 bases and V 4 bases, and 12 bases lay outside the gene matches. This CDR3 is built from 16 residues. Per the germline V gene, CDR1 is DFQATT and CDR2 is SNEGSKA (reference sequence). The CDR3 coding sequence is TGCAGTGCTAAAAACCGGCAGGACAGGGTCAACTATGGCTACACCTTC. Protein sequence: CSAKNRQDRVNYGYTF.

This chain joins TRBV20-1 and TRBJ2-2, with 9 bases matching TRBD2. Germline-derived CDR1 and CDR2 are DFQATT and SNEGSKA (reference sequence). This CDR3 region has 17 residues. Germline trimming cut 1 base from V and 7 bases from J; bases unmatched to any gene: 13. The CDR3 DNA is TGCAGTGCTAGAGGTCGAGAGCGGGGGGCCCCGGGCGGGGAGCTGTTTTTT. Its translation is CSARGRERGAPGGELFF.

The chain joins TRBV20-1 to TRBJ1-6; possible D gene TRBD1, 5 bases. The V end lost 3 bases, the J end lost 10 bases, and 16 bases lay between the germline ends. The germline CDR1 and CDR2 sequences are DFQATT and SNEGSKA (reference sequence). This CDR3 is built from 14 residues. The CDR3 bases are TGCAGTGCTAGGGAGCAGGGAGGGAGCTCACCCCTCCACTTT. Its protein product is CSAREQGGSSPLHF.

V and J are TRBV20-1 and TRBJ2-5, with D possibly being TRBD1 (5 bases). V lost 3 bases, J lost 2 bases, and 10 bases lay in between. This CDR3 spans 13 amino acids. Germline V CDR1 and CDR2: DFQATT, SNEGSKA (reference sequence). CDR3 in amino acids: CSARYYRQETQYF. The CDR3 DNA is TGCAGTGCTAGGTACTACAGGCAAGAGACCCAGTACTTC.

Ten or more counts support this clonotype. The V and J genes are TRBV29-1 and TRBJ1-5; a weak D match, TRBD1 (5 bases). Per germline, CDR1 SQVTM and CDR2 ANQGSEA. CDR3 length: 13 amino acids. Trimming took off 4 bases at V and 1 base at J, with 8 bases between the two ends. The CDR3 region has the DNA TGCAGCGTTGCCCAGGGCAGCAATCAGCCCCAGCATTTT. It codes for CSVAQGSNQPQHF.

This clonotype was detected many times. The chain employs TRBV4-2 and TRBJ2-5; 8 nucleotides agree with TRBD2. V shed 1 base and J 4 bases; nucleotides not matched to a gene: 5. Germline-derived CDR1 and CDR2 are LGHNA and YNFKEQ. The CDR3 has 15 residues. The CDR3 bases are TGTGCCAGCAGCCAAGTGGACACTAGCGGAGAGACCCAGTACTTC. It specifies CASSQVDTSGETQYF.

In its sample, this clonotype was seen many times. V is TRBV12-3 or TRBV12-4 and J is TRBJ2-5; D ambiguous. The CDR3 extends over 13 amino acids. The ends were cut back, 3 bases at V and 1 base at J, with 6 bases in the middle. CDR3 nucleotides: TGTGCCAGCAGTTTTGGGCCCCAAGAGACCCAGTACTTC. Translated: CASSFGPQETQYF.

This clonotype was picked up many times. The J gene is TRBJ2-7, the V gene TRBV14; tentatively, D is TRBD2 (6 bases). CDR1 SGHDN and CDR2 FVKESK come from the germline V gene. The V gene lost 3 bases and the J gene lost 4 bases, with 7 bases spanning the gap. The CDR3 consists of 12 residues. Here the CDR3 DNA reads TGTGCCAGCAGCCAGGCGGGGTACGAGCAGTACTTC. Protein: CASSQAGYEQYF.

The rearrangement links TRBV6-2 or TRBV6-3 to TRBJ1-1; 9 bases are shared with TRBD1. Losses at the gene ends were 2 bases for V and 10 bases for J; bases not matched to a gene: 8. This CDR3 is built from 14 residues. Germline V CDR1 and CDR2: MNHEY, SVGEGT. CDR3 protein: CASSYTGGLEGAFF. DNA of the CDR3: TGTGCCAGCAGTTACACAGGGGGCCTCGAGGGAGCTTTCTTT.

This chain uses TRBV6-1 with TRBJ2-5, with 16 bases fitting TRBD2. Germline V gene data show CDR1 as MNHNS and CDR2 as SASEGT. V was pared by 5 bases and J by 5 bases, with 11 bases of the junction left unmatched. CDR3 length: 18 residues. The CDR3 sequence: CASSNVPGLAGGTETQYF. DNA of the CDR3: TGTGCCAGCAGTAATGTTCCGGGACTAGCGGGGGGGACGGAGACCCAGTACTTC.